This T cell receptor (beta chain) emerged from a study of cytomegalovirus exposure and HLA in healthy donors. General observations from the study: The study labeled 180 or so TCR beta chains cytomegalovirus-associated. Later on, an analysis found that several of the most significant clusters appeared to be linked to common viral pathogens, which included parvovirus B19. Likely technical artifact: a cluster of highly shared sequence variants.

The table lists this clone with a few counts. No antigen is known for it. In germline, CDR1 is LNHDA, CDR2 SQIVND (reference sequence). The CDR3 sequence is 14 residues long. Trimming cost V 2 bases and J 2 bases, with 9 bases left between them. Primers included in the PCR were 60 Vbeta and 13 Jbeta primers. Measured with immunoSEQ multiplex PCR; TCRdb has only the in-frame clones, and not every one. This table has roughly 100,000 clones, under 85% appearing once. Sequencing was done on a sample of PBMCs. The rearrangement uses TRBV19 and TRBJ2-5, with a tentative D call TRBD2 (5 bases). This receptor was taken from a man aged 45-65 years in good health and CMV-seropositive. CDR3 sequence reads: CASSISGSQETQYF. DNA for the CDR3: TGTGCCAGTAGTATATCGGGGTCACAAGAGACCCAGTACTTC.